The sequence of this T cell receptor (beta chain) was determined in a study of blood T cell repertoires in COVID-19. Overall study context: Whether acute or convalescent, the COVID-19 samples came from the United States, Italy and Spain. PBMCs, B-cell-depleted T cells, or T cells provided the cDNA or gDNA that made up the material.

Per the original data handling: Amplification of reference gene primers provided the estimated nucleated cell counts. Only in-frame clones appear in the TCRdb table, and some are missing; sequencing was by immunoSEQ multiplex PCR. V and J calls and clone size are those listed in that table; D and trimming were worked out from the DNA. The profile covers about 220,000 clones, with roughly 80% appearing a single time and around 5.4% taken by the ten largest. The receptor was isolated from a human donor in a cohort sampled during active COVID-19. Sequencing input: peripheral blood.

The CDR3 coding sequence is TGTGCCAGCAGTTTAGGGTTACAGAACTACGAGCAGTACTTC. It is translated as CASSLGLQNYEQYF. The chain recombines TRBV27 with TRBJ2-7; unclear D gene. This CDR3 region has 14 residues. CDR1 MNHEY and CDR2 SMNVEV come from the germline V gene (reference sequence). The ends were cut back, 2 bases at V and 3 bases at J, with 11 bases in the middle.